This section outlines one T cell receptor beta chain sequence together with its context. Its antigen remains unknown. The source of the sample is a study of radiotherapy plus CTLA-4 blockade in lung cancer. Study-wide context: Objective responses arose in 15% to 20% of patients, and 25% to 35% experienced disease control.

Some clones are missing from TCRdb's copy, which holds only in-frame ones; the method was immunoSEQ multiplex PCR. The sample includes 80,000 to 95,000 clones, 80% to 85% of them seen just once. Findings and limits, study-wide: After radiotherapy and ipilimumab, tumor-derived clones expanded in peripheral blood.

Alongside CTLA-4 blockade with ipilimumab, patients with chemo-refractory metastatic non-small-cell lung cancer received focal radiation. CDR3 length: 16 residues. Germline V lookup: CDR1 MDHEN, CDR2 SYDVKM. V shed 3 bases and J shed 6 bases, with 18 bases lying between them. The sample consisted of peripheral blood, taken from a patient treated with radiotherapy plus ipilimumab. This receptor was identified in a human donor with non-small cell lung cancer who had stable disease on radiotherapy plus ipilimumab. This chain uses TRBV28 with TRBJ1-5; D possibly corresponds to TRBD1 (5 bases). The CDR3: CASSLRAGGRAQPQHF. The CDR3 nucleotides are TGTGCCAGCAGTTTGCGGGCTGGGGGGAGGGCTCAGCCCCAGCATTTT.